This T cell receptor beta chain appears in the sequencing data of a study of response to subunit inactivated influenza vaccine. TCRdb called the RT-PCR reads again in MiXCR, with one record for every CDR3 protein. The table includes fewer than 250,000 distinct CDR3 sequences, approximately 15% detected once. The length of the CDR3 is 17 residues. Trimming shortened V by 0 bases and J by 3 bases, and 17 bases separated the two germline ends. Germline CDR1 DFQATT, CDR2 SNEGSKA (reference sequence). The clonotype comes from a man between 45 and 60 years old who received an inactivated influenza vaccine. This chain uses TRBV20-1 with TRBJ2-2; either TRBD1 or TRBD2 may fit D (6 bases each). Sample: CD8+ T cells sorted from PBMCs, taken 4 to 6 days after vaccination. This CDR3 is CSARDLRGASDTGELFF. The CDR3 bases are TGCAGTGCTAGAGATCTTAGGGGGGCGTCGGACACCGGGGAGCTGTTTTTT.